These 6 T cell receptor beta chains were all obtained from the same sample, sequenced in a study of T cell responses to AZD1222 COVID-19 vaccine. Using immunoSEQ multiplex PCR, the repertoire was profiled, and TCRdb retains in-frame clones only, with some absent. The sample lists more than 80,000 clones, roughly 88% occurring once. The material sequenced was peripheral blood, taken on day 0 of MenACWY control vaccination. These receptors all come from an adult in good health.

The V gene is TRBV4-1, the J gene TRBJ1-4; no definite D call. Germline V gene data show CDR1 as MGHRA and CDR2 as YSYEKL. V was shortened by 4 bases and J by 0 bases, with 12 bases between the two germline ends. The CDR3 runs to 16 residues. As DNA, the CDR3 is TGCGCCAGCAGCCCTAGCTCCGATGCAACTAATGAAAAACTGTTTTTT. This translates into CASSPSSDATNEKLFF.

This clone appeared a single time. The chain links TRBV29-1 to TRBJ2-5, with D tentatively TRBD1 (5 bases). Per the germline V gene, CDR1 is SQVTM and CDR2 is ANQGSEA. Between the trimmed V and J ends, which lost 4 bases and 3 bases, there was a span of 9 bases. There are 12 residues in the CDR3. The CDR3 region is CSVGRAKETQYF. CDR3 DNA sequence: TGCAGCGTTGGCAGGGCGAAAGAGACCCAGTACTTC.

This chain joins TRBV9 and TRBJ1-2; D remains ambiguous. V dropped 0 bases and J dropped 8 bases, with 11 bases sitting between them. Germline CDR1 reads SGDLS; CDR2 reads YYNGEE. The length of the CDR3 is 13 residues. As DNA, the CDR3 is TGTGCCAGCAGCGTAGAATGGGGTGGCGGCTACACCTTC. Its translation: CASSVEWGGGYTF.

The chain has TRBV28 and TRBJ1-2, with D perhaps TRBD1 (5 bases). Germline-derived CDR1 and CDR2 are MDHEN and SYDVKM. CDR3 length equals 19 residues. Deletions cut 1 base from V and 6 bases from J, with 27 bases between. The CDR3 DNA reads as TGTGCCAGCAGTTTATACCCACTCCCCGACAGTGGGGGAGGGAATGGCTACACCTTC. Amino acid sequence: CASSLYPLPDSGGGNGYTF.

This clone was seen a few times. V and J are TRBV25-1 and TRBJ2-7; D unclear. V gave up 1 base and J gave up 4 bases, with 8 bases separating them. This CDR3 spans 13 amino acids. Looked up from germline, CDR1 is MGHDK and CDR2 is SYGVNS. DNA for the CDR3: TGTGCCAGCAGTGAATGGGCCAGGTACGAGCAGTACTTC. Its protein product is CASSEWARYEQYF.

The V gene is TRBV18, the J gene TRBJ1-4; perhaps TRBD1 as D (6 bases). The germline gives CDR1 KGHSH, CDR2 LQKENI. The CDR3 is 15 amino acids. V shed 6 bases and J shed 5 bases, with 16 bases lying between them. As DNA, the CDR3 is TGTGCCAGCTCGCTACTACAGGGAACGAATGAAAAACTGTTTTTT. This gives the protein CASSLLQGTNEKLFF.